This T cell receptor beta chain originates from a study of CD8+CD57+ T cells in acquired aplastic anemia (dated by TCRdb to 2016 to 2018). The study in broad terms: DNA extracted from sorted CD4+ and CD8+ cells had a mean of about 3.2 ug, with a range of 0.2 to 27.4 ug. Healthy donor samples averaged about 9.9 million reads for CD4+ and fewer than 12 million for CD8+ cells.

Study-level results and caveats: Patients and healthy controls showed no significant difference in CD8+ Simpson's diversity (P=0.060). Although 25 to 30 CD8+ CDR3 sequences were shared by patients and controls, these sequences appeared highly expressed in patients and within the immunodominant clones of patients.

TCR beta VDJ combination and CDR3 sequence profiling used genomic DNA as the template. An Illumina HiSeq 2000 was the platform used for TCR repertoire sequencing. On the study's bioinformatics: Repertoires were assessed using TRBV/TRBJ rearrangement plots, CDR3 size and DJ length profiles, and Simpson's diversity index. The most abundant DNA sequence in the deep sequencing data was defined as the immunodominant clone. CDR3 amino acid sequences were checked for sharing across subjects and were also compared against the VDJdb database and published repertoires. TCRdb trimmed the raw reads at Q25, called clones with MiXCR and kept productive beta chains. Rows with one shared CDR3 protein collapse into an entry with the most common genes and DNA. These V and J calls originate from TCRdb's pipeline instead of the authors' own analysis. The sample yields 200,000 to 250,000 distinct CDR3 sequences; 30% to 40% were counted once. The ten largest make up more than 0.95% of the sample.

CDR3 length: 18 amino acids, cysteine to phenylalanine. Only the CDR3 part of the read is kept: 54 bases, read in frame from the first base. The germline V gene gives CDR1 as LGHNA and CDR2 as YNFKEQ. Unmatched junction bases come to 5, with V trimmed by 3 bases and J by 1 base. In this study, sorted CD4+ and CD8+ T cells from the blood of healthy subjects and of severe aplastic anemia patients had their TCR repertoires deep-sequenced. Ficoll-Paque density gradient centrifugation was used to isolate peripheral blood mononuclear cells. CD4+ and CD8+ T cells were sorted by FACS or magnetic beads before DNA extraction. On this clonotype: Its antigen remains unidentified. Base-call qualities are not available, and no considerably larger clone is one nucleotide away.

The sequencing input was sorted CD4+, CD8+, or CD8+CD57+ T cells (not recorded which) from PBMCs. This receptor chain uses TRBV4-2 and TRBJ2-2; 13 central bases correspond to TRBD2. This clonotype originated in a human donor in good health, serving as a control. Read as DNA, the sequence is TGTGCCAGCAGCCAGATGGGACTAGCGGGGAGGAACACCGGGGAGCTGTTTTTT. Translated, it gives CASSQMGLAGRNTGELFF.